Below, 8 T cell receptor beta chains from the same sample are listed, as sequenced in a study of regulatory T cells in long-lasting Graves disease. Arm-PCR of CDR3 regions and iRepertoire HTBI primers were the basis on which TCR beta libraries were built. Each CDR3 protein gets one entry after TCRdb re-called the multiplex PCR reads with MiXCR. The data show around 460,000 distinct CDR3 sequences, less than 25% seen once. Time point defined: persistent/refractory GD, antithyroid drugs over 5 years with positive TRAb. Isolated PBMC RNA provided the starting material for the TCR library. The specimen comprised peripheral blood mononuclear cells (PBMCs), sampled when the disease was refractory, from a patient treated with antithyroid drugs. The receptors were sampled from a female donor with Graves disease.

About this clonotype: Just one base apart from a much larger clone, this may be a read error. This rearrangement joins TRBV11-3 to TRBJ1-3; D remains unclear. This CDR3 has 15 residues. The V gene's germline CDR1 is SGHNT and CDR2 YENEEA. The CDR3 coding sequence is TGTGCCAGCGGCTTATCCGGGATGCCTGGAAACACCATATATTTT. It codes for CASGLSGMPGNTIYF.

The J gene is TRBJ2-7, the V gene TRBV29-1; 7 bases agree with TRBD2. After removal of 4 bases from V and 0 bases from J, the junction contained 3 bases not matched to a gene. Looked up from germline, CDR1 is SQVTM and CDR2 is ANQGSEA. The CDR3 extends over 13 amino acids. The CDR3 DNA sequence: TGCAGCGTTGGTCCTAGCGGCTCCTACGAGCAGTACTTC. Translation: CSVGPSGSYEQYF.

This clonotype showed up many times. This sequence joins TRBV2 and TRBJ2-2; D may be TRBD2 (6 bases). Germline V gene sequence: CDR1 SNHLY, CDR2 FYNNEI. The CDR3 length is 15 residues. Trimming pared 5 bases from V and 6 bases from J, leaving 16 bases between. CDR3 region: CASSLRQGGPGELFF. CDR3 DNA sequence: TGTGCCAGCAGTCTCCGCCAGGGAGGTCCCGGGGAGCTGTTTTTT.

Remarks on this clonotype: At one end, the junction sequence differs from germline, possibly due to a read error. The chain recombines TRBV7-9 with TRBJ2-2; maybe TRBD1 (6 bases). There are 15 residues in the CDR3. In germline, CDR1 is SEHNR, CDR2 FQNEAQ (reference sequence). The chain's CDR3 is CASSSGAGWTGELSF. DNA for the CDR3: TGTGCCAGCAGCTCAGGGGCAGGATGGACCGGGGAGCTGTCTTTT.

There are many counts of this clonotype. The chain links TRBV11-3 to TRBJ2-5; unclear D gene. The CDR3 contains 15 residues. The V end was cut by 1 base, the J end by 1 base, with 10 bases between. CDR1 and CDR2 from the germline V gene are SGHNT and YENEEA. CDR3 region: CASSLGNGFQETQYF. In nucleotides, the CDR3 is TGTGCCAGCAGCTTAGGGAACGGTTTCCAAGAGACCCAGTACTTC.

The V gene is TRBV2, the J gene TRBJ2-1; the D gene could be TRBD1 or TRBD2 (5 bases each). This CDR3 is 14 amino acids long. V lost 7 bases and J lost 6, with 16 bases in between. Germline CDR1 is SNHLY and CDR2 is FYNNEI. CDR3 in amino acids: CASTTGDGINEQFF. CDR3 in DNA: TGTGCCAGCACCACTGGGGACGGAATCAATGAGCAGTTCTTC. The full variable domain, in which reference TRBV2 and TRBJ2-1 provide the parts outside the CDR3, is EPEVTQTPSHQVTQMGQEVILRCVPISNHLYFYWYRQILGQKVEFLVSFYNNEISEKSEIFDDQFSVERPDGSNFTLKIRSTKLEDSAMYFCASTTGDGINEQFFGPGTRLTVL.

Ten or more counts support this clonotype. The gene calls are TRBV6-1 and TRBJ1-2; D might be TRBD1 (5 bases). The CDR3 has 13 residues. V gave up 1 base and J gave up 8 bases, with 11 bases separating them. CDR1 and CDR2 from the germline V gene are MNHNS and SASEGT. The CDR3: CASSEGGRAGYTF. The CDR3 DNA sequence: TGTGCCAGCAGTGAAGGGGGACGTGCCGGCTACACCTTC.

In its sample, this clonotype was seen many times. The V call is TRBV3-1, the J call TRBJ1-2; D is perhaps TRBD1 (5 bases). This CDR3 comprises 13 residues. Trimming took 1 base from V and 9 from J, leaving 12 bases between them. Per germline, CDR1 LGHDT and CDR2 YNNKEL (reference sequence). The CDR3 bases are TGTGCCAGCAGCCAAGGCAGGGATATAAGCTACACCTTC. Translation gives CASSQGRDISYTF.